The T cell receptor (beta chain) described here comes from a study of cytomegalovirus exposure and HLA in healthy donors. Study-level points and caveats: Among immune exposure information, only CMV serostatus was available. In vitro data verified a few CMV-associated chains as specific for CMV antigens. It was approximately 150 TCR beta chains that were listed as cytomegalovirus-associated.

As to this clone: Antigen specificity is unknown.

The PCR made use of 60 Vbeta and 13 Jbeta primers. Some clones are missing from TCRdb's copy, which holds only in-frame ones; the method was immunoSEQ multiplex PCR. Altogether roughly 200,000 clones are present, roughly four fifths being singletons, with the ten largest covering roughly 1.5%. Germline-derived CDR1 and CDR2 are GTSNPN and SVGIG (reference sequence). The length of the CDR3 is 13 residues. The receptor was derived from a woman aged 18-29 years in good health and CMV-seronegative. J is TRBJ2-5 and V is TRBV30; no clear D gene. The DNA end lines up better with TRBJ2-7; the J call may be wrong. The sample comprised PBMCs. DNA of the CDR3: TGTGCCTGGAGTGTATCTGCTGTCTACGAGCAGTACTTC. As protein: CAWSVSAVYEQYF.